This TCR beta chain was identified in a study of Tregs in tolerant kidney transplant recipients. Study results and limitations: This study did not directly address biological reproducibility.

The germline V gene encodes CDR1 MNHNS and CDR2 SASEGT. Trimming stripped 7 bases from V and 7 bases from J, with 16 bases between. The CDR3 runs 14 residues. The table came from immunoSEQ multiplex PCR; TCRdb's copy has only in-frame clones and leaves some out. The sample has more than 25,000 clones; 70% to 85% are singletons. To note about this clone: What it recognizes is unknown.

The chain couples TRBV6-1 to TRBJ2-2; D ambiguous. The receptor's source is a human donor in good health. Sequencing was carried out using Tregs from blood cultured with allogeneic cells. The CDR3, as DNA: TGTGCCAGCAACCTGCATAGATTGGACGGGGAGCTGTTTTTT. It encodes CASNLHRLDGELFF.